A single sample gave rise to the 23 T cell receptor beta chains below, sequenced in a study of beta chain features in type 1 diabetes. Whole-study results and caveats: A moderate, significant TCRB CDR3 shortening appeared in type 1 diabetes across four CD4+ subsets.

TCRB transcripts that were expressed got sequenced, as all of the isolated RNA had been reverse transcribed. Measured with immunoSEQ multiplex PCR; TCRdb has only the in-frame clones, and not every one. The sample contains about 650,000 clones, around an eighth of which appear only once. These TCRs' antigens remain unknown. The sample comprised naive CD4+ T cells from blood. These receptors were obtained from a man younger than 45 with type 1 diabetes.

This clone occurred a few times. This chain uses TRBV7-6 with TRBJ1-4; unclear D gene. CDR1 is SGHVS and CDR2 is FNYEAQ in the germline V gene. V shed 3 bases and J shed 4 bases, with 9 bases lying between them. The CDR3 contains 14 residues. CDR3 region: CASSLGSYNEKLFF. In nucleotides, the CDR3 is TGTGCCAGCAGCTTGGGGTCTTATAATGAAAAACTGTTTTTT.

This rearrangement joins TRBV9 to TRBJ1-6; no firm D call. The germline CDR1 and CDR2 sequences are SGDLS and YYNGEE. V lost 4 bases, J lost 9 bases, and 11 bases lay in between. The length of the CDR3 is 13 residues. CDR3 DNA: TGTGCCAGCAGCCCCCCGGAGGGTTCACCCCTCCACTTT. This gives the protein CASSPPEGSPLHF.

In this sample, this clone turned up a few times. This rearrangement joins TRBV6-5 to TRBJ2-4, with D unresolved. The V and J ends lost 5 bases and 0 bases respectively, with 8 bases between them. The CDR3 runs to 14 residues. The germline V gene has CDR1 MNHEY and CDR2 SVGAGI. For the CDR3, the DNA is TGTGCCAGCAGTAATCAGCTAGCCAAAAACATTCAGTACTTC. Its protein is CASSNQLAKNIQYF.

This sequence joins TRBV4-3 and TRBJ1-2; D is undetermined. The CDR3 runs to 14 residues. Trimming pared 0 bases from V and 3 bases from J, leaving 8 bases between. Looked up from germline, CDR1 is LGHNA and CDR2 is YSLEER. The CDR3 spells CASSQDHLDYGYTF. In nucleotides, the CDR3 is TGCGCCAGCAGCCAAGACCATCTAGACTATGGCTACACCTTC.

This clone has only a few counts. The rearrangement links TRBV29-1 to TRBJ1-2; tentative D call: TRBD1 (5 bases). The CDR3 length is 13 residues. V was pared by 4 bases and J by 3 bases, with 12 bases between. The germline CDR1 and CDR2 sequences are SQVTM and ANQGSEA. The CDR3 bases are TGCAGCGTTGCCGGGACCGGGGACTATGGCTACACCTTC. This gives the protein CSVAGTGDYGYTF.

The chain has TRBV2 and TRBJ2-1; 13 bases line up with TRBD2. V dropped 6 bases and J dropped 7; count of bases not matched to a gene: 6. Germline V gives CDR1 SNHLY, CDR2 FYNNEI. The CDR3 totals 15 residues. Here the CDR3 DNA reads TGTGCCAGCAGGGCTGAGGGACTAGCGGGAAATGAGCAGTTCTTC. Translation: CASRAEGLAGNEQFF.

The V and J genes are TRBV4-2 and TRBJ2-7; possible D gene TRBD2, 5 bases. The CDR3 is made up of 15 amino acids. Germline V gene lookup returns CDR1 LGHNA and CDR2 YNFKEQ. The germline V and J ends were trimmed by 0 bases and 2 bases, with 11 bases remaining between them. The DNA for the CDR3 is TGTGCCAGCAGCCAAGATCTATTGGAGGCCTACGAGCAGTACTTC. Amino acids: CASSQDLLEAYEQYF.

The chain uses TRBV7-2 and TRBJ2-7, with a tentative D call TRBD1 (5 bases). The CDR3 runs to 14 residues. Germline assignment: CDR1 SGHTA and CDR2 FQGNSA. The V end was cut by 5 bases, the J end by 2 bases, with 13 bases between. The CDR3 DNA follows: TGTGCCAGCAGCAGCACCAGGGTCCCCTACGAGCAGTACTTC. Translation gives CASSSTRVPYEQYF.

J is TRBJ1-1 and V is TRBV9; no reliable D call. Germline V CDR1 and CDR2: SGDLS, YYNGEE. V lost 4 bases and J lost 5, with 15 bases in between. The CDR3 runs to 14 residues. CDR3 nucleotide sequence: TGTGCCAGCAGCCCCCAAAGTCGTGGGACTGAAGCTTTCTTT. Protein sequence: CASSPQSRGTEAFF.

The V gene is TRBV21-1, the J gene TRBJ1-5. TRBV21-1 is a documented pseudogene. This CDR3 spans 15 amino acids. The CDR3 nucleotides read TGTGCCAGCAGCGCGGGGCGGGAGGTAAGTCAGCCCCAGCATTTT. This translates into CASSAGREVSQPQHF.

V usage is TRBV28 and J usage is TRBJ1-3; D not resolved. This CDR3 has 15 residues. The germline CDR1 and CDR2 sequences are MDHEN and SYDVKM. V gave up 6 bases and J gave up 0 bases, with 12 bases separating them. CDR3 in DNA: TGTGCCAGCAGCCCAACTGGCGGCTCTGGAAACACCATATATTTT. Its translation: CASSPTGGSGNTIYF.

In this sample, this clone turned up a few times. J is TRBJ2-4 and V is TRBV21-1; the DNA was not compared with TRBD1, the D call given in the table. TRBV21-1 is flagged as a pseudogene. The CDR3 contains 17 residues. As DNA, the CDR3 is TGTGCCAGCAGCACCTCCCACAGGGGGAGAGAGAAAAACATTCAGTACTTC. Encoded protein: CASSTSHRGREKNIQYF.

This chain uses TRBV27 with TRBJ2-3, with 11 nucleotides matching TRBD2. V gave up 8 bases and J gave up 4 bases; unmatched junction bases: 5. Germline V gives CDR1 MNHEY, CDR2 SMNVEV (reference sequence). The CDR3 contains 14 residues. The CDR3 DNA reads as TGTGCCAGCGGAATAGCGGGGGGGCCAGATACGCAGTATTTT. Its protein is CASGIAGGPDTQYF.

The rearrangement links TRBV7-2 to TRBJ2-2; D gene ambiguous. The CDR3 runs to 16 residues. Trimming stripped 1 base from V and 0 bases from J, with 9 bases between. In germline, CDR1 is SGHTA, CDR2 FQGNSA. The DNA of the CDR3 is TGTGCCAGCAGCTTAGTCGTCAGCCCGAACACCGGGGAGCTGTTTTTT. Amino acid sequence: CASSLVVSPNTGELFF.

This rearrangement joins TRBV7-2 to TRBJ1-6; TRBD1 is a possible D gene (5 bases). The CDR3 has 16 residues. Trimming cost V 1 base and J 6 bases, with 13 bases left between them. Germline loops: CDR1 SGHTA, CDR2 FQGNSA. CDR3 in DNA: TGTGCCAGCAGCTTAGTCACGGGGGTCCGTAATTCACCCCTCCACTTT. Translation gives CASSLVTGVRNSPLHF.

This rearrangement joins TRBV29-1 to TRBJ2-7; 9 bases are a match to TRBD1. V was pared by 7 bases and J by 1 base, with 8 bases of the junction left unmatched. The CDR3 runs to 14 residues. Germline V gene data show CDR1 as SQVTM and CDR2 as ANQGSEA. CDR3 in DNA: TGCAGCGCAAGGGACAGGGTACTTTCCTACGAGCAGTACTTC. Translation: CSARDRVLSYEQYF.

V gene TRBV9 combines with J gene TRBJ1-2, with D unclear. Looked up from germline, CDR1 is SGDLS and CDR2 is YYNGEE. The CDR3 runs 12 residues. V was clipped by 3 bases and J by 3 bases, with 6 bases between them. The CDR3 coding sequence is TGTGCCAGCAGCGCCACGGACTATGGCTACACCTTC. Translation: CASSATDYGYTF. Looking up the rest from reference TRBV9 and TRBJ1-2 gives the full variable domain: DSGVTQTPKHLITATGQRVTLRCSPRSGDLSVYWYQQSLDQGLQFLIQYYNGEERAKGNILERFSAQQFPDLHSELNLSSLELGDSALYFCASSATDYGYTFGSGTRLTVV.

This clone was seen only a few times. The rearrangement links TRBV5-4 to TRBJ2-2; D remains ambiguous. The CDR3 spans 13 residues. The germline V gene has CDR1 SGHNT and CDR2 YYREEE (reference sequence). The V end lost 0 bases, the J end lost 5 bases, and 5 bases lay between the germline ends. The CDR3 nucleotides are TGTGCCAGCAGCTTGGAGAAGACCGGGGAGCTGTTTTTT. This encodes CASSLEKTGELFF.

This chain uses TRBV5-6 with TRBJ2-5; D is perhaps TRBD1 (5 bases). Germline CDR1 and CDR2: SGHDT and YYEEEE. Trimming removed 0 bases from V and 6 bases from J, with 12 bases in between. The CDR3 has 14 residues. The CDR3 nucleotides read TGTGCCAGCAGCTTGGGCTGGGGCGCGAAGACCCAGTACTTC. This codes for CASSLGWGAKTQYF.

The chain uses TRBV7-2 and TRBJ2-5; tentatively, D is TRBD1 or TRBD2 (5 bases each). CDR3 length: 13 amino acids. Trimming stripped 4 bases from V and 5 bases from J, with 11 bases between. Germline V gene lookup returns CDR1 SGHTA and CDR2 FQGNSA. The CDR3 bases are TGTGCCAGCAGCTCCCGGGACGGGGAGACCCAGTACTTC. It codes for CASSSRDGETQYF.

The sample holds a few counts of this clone. The chain recombines TRBV9 with TRBJ2-1, with 9 nucleotides matching TRBD1. V shed 4 bases, J shed 6 bases, and the junction held 8 bases outside the gene matches. This CDR3 contains 15 residues. The germline gives CDR1 SGDLS, CDR2 YYNGEE. CDR3 bases: TGTGCCAGCAGCCTAGGGACAGGGATTACCAATGAGCAGTTCTTC. This encodes CASSLGTGITNEQFF.

The rearrangement uses TRBV2 and TRBJ2-1, with 7 bases matching TRBD1. This CDR3 spans 16 amino acids. The germline V gene encodes CDR1 SNHLY and CDR2 FYNNEI. J lost 7 bases, V lost 6 bases, and 15 bases had no gene match. CDR3 sequence: CASRATRDRPINEQFF. The DNA of the CDR3 is TGTGCCAGCAGGGCTACCCGGGACAGACCAATTAATGAGCAGTTCTTC.

The genes are TRBV6-5 and TRBJ1-6; 8 bases are shared with TRBD1. V lost 0 bases and J lost 7; bases outside the gene matches: 5. The CDR3 is 16 amino acids. Germline CDR1 reads MNHEY; CDR2 reads SVGAGI. The DNA for the CDR3 is TGTGCCAGCAGTTACTCGACAGGGGCAAACAATTCACCCCTCCACTTT. It yields the protein CASSYSTGANNSPLHF.